This T cell receptor beta chain was sequenced during a study of T cells in localized non-small cell lung cancer. Study-level results: When the top 100 tumor clones were examined, a median around 61 of them also appeared in the adjacent lung, which was paired and uninvolved. Measurement of T cell clonality placed uninvolved adjacent lung highest, above the level in tumor.

TCRdb's table, derived via immunoSEQ multiplex PCR, lists solely in-frame clones and lacks some. The table includes 20,000 or so clones, over 75% detected once. As regards this clone: Its antigen is currently unknown.

The sample in question was peripheral blood, obtained before any cancer treatment. The receptor was derived from a woman aged 40-69 years with stage I lung adenocarcinoma.

CDR3 protein: CSVETLAGGFF. DNA for the CDR3: TGCAGCGTTGAAACTCTGGCGGGAGGATTCTTC. V and J are TRBV29-1 and TRBJ2-1; TRBD2 matches 8 bases. The CDR3 extends over 11 amino acids. Germline V gene lookup returns CDR1 SQVTM and CDR2 ANQGSEA. The J segment lost 16 bases and the V segment lost 2 bases, leaving 7 bases of the junction unmatched.